These 17 T cell receptor beta chains were all obtained from the same sample, sequenced in a study of OX40 agonist ivuxolimab in advanced cancers. TCRdb's copy holds only in-frame clones and misses some; the assay was immunoSEQ multiplex PCR. Of approximately 28,000 clones in the sample, around nine tenths are singletons; the top ten hold approximately 19%. Specimen: CD4+ or CD8+ T cells sorted from blood, collected in a trial of the OX40 agonist ivuxolimab. These receptors originate from an adult with an advanced solid tumor such as melanoma, head and neck, liver or kidney cancer.

The chain combines TRBV15 with TRBJ1-1, with 7 bases identical to TRBD1. Germline lookup yields CDR1 LNHNV and CDR2 YYDKDF (reference sequence). The V gene end was trimmed by 6 bases and the J gene end by 0 bases; junction bases not matched to a gene: 7. The CDR3 is made up of 15 amino acids. The CDR3 spells CATSQDRHMNTEAFF. The CDR3 DNA is TGTGCCACCAGTCAGGACAGGCATATGAACACTGAAGCTTTCTTT.

V gene TRBV4-1 combines with J gene TRBJ2-5; D is uncertain. The germline V gene has CDR1 MGHRA and CDR2 YSYEKL. CDR3 length: 15 residues. Trimming removed 0 bases at V and 1 base at J, with 9 bases between. The CDR3 loop reads CASSQETYSQETQYF. For the CDR3, the DNA is TGCGCCAGCAGCCAAGAGACATACTCCCAAGAGACCCAGTACTTC.

The chain recombines TRBV19 with TRBJ1-5, with D perhaps TRBD1 (5 bases). Germline V gives CDR1 LNHDA, CDR2 SQIVND (reference sequence). The V end was cut by 7 bases, the J end by 2 bases, with 15 bases between. CDR3 length: 15 residues. CDR3 region: CASKAGSRGNQPQHF. The CDR3 DNA is TGTGCCAGTAAGGCCGGCAGCAGGGGCAATCAGCCCCAGCATTTT.

V and J are TRBV6-5 and TRBJ2-1, with D unclear. The germline gives CDR1 MNHEY, CDR2 SVGAGI. The length of the CDR3 is 11 residues. V was trimmed by 5 bases and J by 10 bases, leaving 9 bases between them. CDR3 in DNA: TGTGCCAGCAGTGCGACCCTCGAGCAGTTCTTC. Protein sequence: CASSATLEQFF.

This clone has a single count. The V and J genes are TRBV6-8 and TRBJ2-7; the match to TRBD1 covers 8 bases. The CDR3 covers 16 residues. V lost 6 bases, J lost 3 bases, and 13 bases stayed unmatched. From germline, CDR1 is MNHGY and CDR2 SAAAGT. As DNA, the CDR3 is TGTGCCAGCAGCCCCTATCCGGACAGGGTAGGCTACGAGCAGTACTTC. Residues: CASSPYPDRVGYEQYF.

The chain links TRBV4-1 to TRBJ2-5; D is unresolved. The CDR3 covers 11 residues. Between the trimmed V and J ends, which lost 6 bases and 5 bases, there was a span of 7 bases. Per germline, CDR1 MGHRA and CDR2 YSYEKL. The CDR3 here is CASSSPETQYF. The CDR3 region has the DNA TGCGCCAGCAGTTCTCCGGAGACCCAGTACTTC.

V and J are TRBV7-9 and TRBJ2-7; 9 nucleotides line up with TRBD2. The CDR3 consists of 15 residues. CDR1 is SEHNR and CDR2 is FQNEAQ in the germline V gene (reference sequence). V dropped 3 bases and J dropped 2; count of bases not matched to a gene: 5. CDR3 protein: CASSLPIAGAYEQYF. DNA of the CDR3: TGTGCCAGCAGCTTGCCCATAGCGGGAGCCTACGAGCAGTACTTC. Filled out from reference TRBV7-9 and TRBJ2-7, the complete variable domain reads DTGVSQNPRHKITKRGQNVTFRCDPISEHNRLYWYRQTLGQGPEFLTYFQNEAQLEKSRLLSDRFSAERPKGSFSTLEIQRTEQGDSAMYLCASSLPIAGAYEQYFGPGTRLTVT.

The chain links TRBV13 to TRBJ1-5; D not certain. Germline V gene sequence: CDR1 PRHDT, CDR2 FYEKMQ (reference sequence). Trimming removed 5 bases from V and 15 bases from J, with 17 bases in between. This CDR3 is built from 12 residues. The CDR3 bases are TGTGCCAGCAGCCAAGGGATATCAGCGAGGCATTTT. Protein product: CASSQGISARHF. Together with reference TRBV13 and TRBJ1-5, the CDR3 gives the full variable domain: AAGVIQSPRHLIKEKRETATLKCYPIPRHDTVYWYQQGPGQDPQFLISFYEKMQSDKGSIPDRFSAQQFSDYHSELNMSSLELGDSALYFCASSQGISARHFGDGTRLSIL.

The J gene is TRBJ2-7, the V gene TRBV6-1, with 7 bases fitting TRBD1. Germline CDR1 MNHNS, CDR2 SASEGT. J was trimmed by 2 bases and V by 3 bases; bases with no gene match: 7. The CDR3 is made up of 15 amino acids. CDR3 nucleotide sequence: TGTGCCAGCAGTGAGGGACAGATGTTAACCTACGAGCAGTACTTC. Amino acids: CASSEGQMLTYEQYF.

The chain joins TRBV19 to TRBJ2-4, with D maybe TRBD1 (6 bases). Germline V gene data show CDR1 as LNHDA and CDR2 as SQIVND (reference sequence). This CDR3 has 15 residues. V lost 1 base to trimming and J lost 7 bases, with 14 bases between them. The CDR3 region has the DNA TGTGCCAGTAGTATAGTTGGGCAGGGGTTGAACATTCAGTACTTC. It translates to CASSIVGQGLNIQYF.

The CDR3 protein is CASSYSYEQYF. Here the CDR3 DNA reads TGTGCCAGCAGTTACAGCTACGAGCAGTACTTC. The rearrangement uses TRBV28 and TRBJ2-7; D is undetermined. With 4 bases removed from V and 3 bases from J, the gap between germline ends came to 4 bases. The germline CDR1 and CDR2 sequences are MDHEN and SYDVKM. The length of the CDR3 is 11 residues.

V and J are TRBV6-1 and TRBJ2-7; 7 nucleotides match TRBD2. Germline loops: CDR1 MNHNS, CDR2 SASEGT. V shed 8 bases and J 0 bases; nucleotides not matched to a gene: 4. CDR3 length: 13 amino acids. For the CDR3, the DNA is TGTGCCAGCTTACGGGACTACTCCTACGAGCAGTACTTC. Translation: CASLRDYSYEQYF.

This chain joins TRBV6-5 and TRBJ2-1; D call uncertain. The V end lost 0 bases, the J end lost 8 bases, and 5 bases lay between the germline ends. This CDR3 region has 12 residues. Germline assignment: CDR1 MNHEY and CDR2 SVGAGI. The CDR3 DNA follows: TGTGCCAGCAGTTACTCGGGCGATGAGCAGTTCTTC. Protein sequence: CASSYSGDEQFF.

The chain links TRBV10-3 to TRBJ1-4, with D tentatively TRBD1 (5 bases). The length of the CDR3 is 14 residues. Trimming took off 3 bases at V and 4 bases at J, with 9 bases between the two ends. Looked up from germline, CDR1 is ENHRY and CDR2 is SYGVKD. In DNA form, the CDR3 reads TGTGCCATCAGTGATCAACAGGTTAATGAAAAACTGTTTTTT. This translates into CAISDQQVNEKLFF.

V usage is TRBV9 and J usage is TRBJ2-7; unclear D gene. The V gene's germline CDR1 is SGDLS and CDR2 YYNGEE. The CDR3 covers 14 residues. Between the trimmed V and J ends, which lost 2 bases and 5 bases, there was a span of 14 bases. CDR3 region: CASSVLGIGDEQYF. In DNA, the CDR3 is TGTGCCAGCAGCGTTTTGGGTATAGGCGACGAGCAGTACTTC.

The gene calls are TRBV7-9 and TRBJ2-7; no reliable D call. Germline loops: CDR1 SEHNR, CDR2 FQNEAQ (reference sequence). CDR3 length equals 11 residues. The V end was cut by 5 bases, the J end by 3 bases, with 5 bases between. CDR3 region: CASSTVYEQYF. The CDR3 DNA reads TGTGCCAGCAGCACTGTCTACGAGCAGTACTTC.

The CDR3 coding sequence is TGTGCCAGCCTACCCGGGACAGGATATAGCACAGATACGCAGTATTTT. Its translation: CASLPGTGYSTDTQYF. The rearrangement joins TRBV27 to TRBJ2-3; 8 bases are shared with TRBD1. The V gene end was trimmed by 8 bases and the J gene end by 0 bases; junction bases not matched to a gene: 10. The germline V gene has CDR1 MNHEY and CDR2 SMNVEV (reference sequence). The CDR3 is 16 residues long.